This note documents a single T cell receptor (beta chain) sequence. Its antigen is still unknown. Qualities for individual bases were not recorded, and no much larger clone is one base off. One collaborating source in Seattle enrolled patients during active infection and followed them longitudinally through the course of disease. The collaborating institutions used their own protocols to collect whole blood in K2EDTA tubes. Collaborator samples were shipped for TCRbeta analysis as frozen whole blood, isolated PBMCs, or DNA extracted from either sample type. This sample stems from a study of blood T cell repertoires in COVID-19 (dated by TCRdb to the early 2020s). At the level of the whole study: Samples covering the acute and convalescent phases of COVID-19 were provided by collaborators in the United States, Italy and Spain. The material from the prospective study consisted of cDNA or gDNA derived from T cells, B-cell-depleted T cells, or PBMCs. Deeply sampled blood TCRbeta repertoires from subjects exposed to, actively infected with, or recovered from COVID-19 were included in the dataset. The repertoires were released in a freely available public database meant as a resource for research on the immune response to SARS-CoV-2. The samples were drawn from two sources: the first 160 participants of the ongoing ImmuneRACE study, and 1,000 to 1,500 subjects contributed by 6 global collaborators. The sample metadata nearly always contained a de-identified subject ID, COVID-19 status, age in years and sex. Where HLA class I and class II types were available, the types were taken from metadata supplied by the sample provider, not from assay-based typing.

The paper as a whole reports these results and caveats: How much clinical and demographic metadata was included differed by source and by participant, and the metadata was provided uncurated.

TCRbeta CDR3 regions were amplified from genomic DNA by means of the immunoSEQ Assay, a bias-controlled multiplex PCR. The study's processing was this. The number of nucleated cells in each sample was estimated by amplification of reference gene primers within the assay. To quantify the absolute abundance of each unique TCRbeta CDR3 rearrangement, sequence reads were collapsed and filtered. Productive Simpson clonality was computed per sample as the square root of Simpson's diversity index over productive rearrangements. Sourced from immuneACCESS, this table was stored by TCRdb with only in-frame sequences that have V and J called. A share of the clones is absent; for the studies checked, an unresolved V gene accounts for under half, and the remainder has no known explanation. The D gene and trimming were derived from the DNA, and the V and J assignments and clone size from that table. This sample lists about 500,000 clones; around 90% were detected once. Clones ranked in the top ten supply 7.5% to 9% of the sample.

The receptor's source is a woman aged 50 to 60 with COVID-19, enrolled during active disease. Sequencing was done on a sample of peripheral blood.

The nucleotides read TGTGCCTGGAGTGCCGGACTGGCCGAGCAGTACTTC. It translates as CAWSAGLAEQYF. This chain is built from TRBV30 and TRBJ2-7; TRBD2 is a possible D gene, resting on 5 matching bases. CDR1 is given as GTSNPN and CDR2 as SVGIG, both from the germline V gene (reference sequence). From the cysteine through the phenylalanine, the CDR3 covers 12 amino acids. Only the CDR3 part of the read is kept: 36 bases, read in frame from the first base. The junction shows trimming of 1 base on V and 6 bases on J, plus 10 bases between the germline ends.